This T cell receptor beta chain was observed in a study of CD8 T cells in ankylosing spondylitis. V shed 3 bases and J 5 bases; nucleotides not matched to a gene: 6. The germline V gene encodes CDR1 SGHTA and CDR2 FQGTGA. The CDR3 sequence is 14 residues long. This clonotype occurred a few times. In TCRdb, the 5' RACE reads were re-called with MiXCR into one record per CDR3 protein. The repertoire includes about 160,000 distinct CDR3 sequences, approximately 20% of them detected once, and over 7.5% sits in the top ten. This rearrangement joins TRBV7-3 to TRBJ2-5, with 7 nucleotides matching TRBD2. The sample was blood, either unsorted or a sorted T cell fraction (not recorded which). The receptor comes from a male donor with ankylosing spondylitis or in good health (not recorded which). The DNA for the CDR3 is TGTGCCAGCAGCTTGGGCGGGAGCGCGGAGACCCAGTACTTC. Amino acids: CASSLGGSAETQYF. Drawing the rest from reference TRBV7-3 and TRBJ2-5, the complete variable domain is GAGVSQTPSNKVTEKGKYVELRCDPISGHTALYWYRQSLGQGPEFLIYFQGTGAADDSGLPNDRFFAVRPEGSVSTLKIQRTERGDSAVYLCASSLGGSAETQYFGPGTRLLVL.